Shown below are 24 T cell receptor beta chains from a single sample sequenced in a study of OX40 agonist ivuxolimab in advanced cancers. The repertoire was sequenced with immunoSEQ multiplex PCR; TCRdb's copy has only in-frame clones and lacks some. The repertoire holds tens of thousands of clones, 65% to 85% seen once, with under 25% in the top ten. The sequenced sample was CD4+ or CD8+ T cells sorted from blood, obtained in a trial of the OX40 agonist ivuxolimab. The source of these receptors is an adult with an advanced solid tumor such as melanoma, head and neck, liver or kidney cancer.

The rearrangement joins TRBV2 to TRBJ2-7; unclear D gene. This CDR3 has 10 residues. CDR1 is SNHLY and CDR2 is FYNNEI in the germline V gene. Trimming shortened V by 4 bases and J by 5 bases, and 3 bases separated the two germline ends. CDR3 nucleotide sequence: TGTGCCAGCAGTGGGCACGAGCAGTACTTC. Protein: CASSGHEQYF.

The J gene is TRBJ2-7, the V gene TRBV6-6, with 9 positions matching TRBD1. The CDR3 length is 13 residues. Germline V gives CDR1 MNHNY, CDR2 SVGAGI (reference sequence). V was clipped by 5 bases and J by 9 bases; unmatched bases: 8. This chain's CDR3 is CASSLQGARGQYF. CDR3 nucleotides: TGTGCCAGCAGTCTACAGGGGGCGAGGGGGCAGTACTTC.

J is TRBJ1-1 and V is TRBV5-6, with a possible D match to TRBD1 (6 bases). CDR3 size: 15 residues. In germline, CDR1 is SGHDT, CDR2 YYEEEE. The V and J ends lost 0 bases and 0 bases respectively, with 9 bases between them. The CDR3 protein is CASSLGGAMNTEAFF. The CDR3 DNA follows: TGTGCCAGCAGCTTGGGGGGGGCCATGAACACTGAAGCTTTCTTT.

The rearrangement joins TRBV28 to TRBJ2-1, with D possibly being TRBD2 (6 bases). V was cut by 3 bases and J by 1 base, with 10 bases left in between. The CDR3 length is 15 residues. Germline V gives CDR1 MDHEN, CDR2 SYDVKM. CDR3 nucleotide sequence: TGTGCCAGCAGTTTGTCGCGGGGTTCCTACAATGAGCAGTTCTTC. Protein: CASSLSRGSYNEQFF.

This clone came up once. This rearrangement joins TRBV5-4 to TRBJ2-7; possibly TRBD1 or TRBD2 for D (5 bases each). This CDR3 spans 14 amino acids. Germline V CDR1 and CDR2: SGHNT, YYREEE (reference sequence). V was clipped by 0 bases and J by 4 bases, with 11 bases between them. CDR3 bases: TGTGCCAGCAGCTTGGCGGGACGCGGATACGAGCAGTACTTC. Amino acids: CASSLAGRGYEQYF.

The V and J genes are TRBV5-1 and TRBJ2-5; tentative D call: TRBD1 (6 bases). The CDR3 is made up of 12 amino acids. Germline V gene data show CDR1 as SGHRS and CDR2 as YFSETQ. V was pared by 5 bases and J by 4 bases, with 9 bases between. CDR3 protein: CASSPRGETQYF. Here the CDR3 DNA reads TGCGCCAGCAGTCCCAGGGGAGAGACCCAGTACTTC.

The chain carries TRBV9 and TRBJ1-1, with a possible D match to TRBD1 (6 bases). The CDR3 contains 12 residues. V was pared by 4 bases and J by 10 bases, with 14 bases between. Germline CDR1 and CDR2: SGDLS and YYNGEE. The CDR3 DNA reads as TGTGCCAGCAGCCCCCGGGGGCGGGTAGCTTTCTTT. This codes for CASSPRGRVAFF.

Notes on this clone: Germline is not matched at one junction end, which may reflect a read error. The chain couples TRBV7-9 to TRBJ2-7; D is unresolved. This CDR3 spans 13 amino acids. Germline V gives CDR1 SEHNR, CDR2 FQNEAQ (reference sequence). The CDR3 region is CASSPEVSHEQYF. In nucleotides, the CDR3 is TGTGCCAGCAGCCCGGAAGTCTCCCACGAGCAGTACTTC.

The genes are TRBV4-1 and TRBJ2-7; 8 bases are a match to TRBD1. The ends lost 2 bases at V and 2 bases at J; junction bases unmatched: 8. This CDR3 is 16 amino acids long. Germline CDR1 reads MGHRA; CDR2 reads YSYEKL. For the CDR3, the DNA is TGCGCCAGCAGCCAAACCCTCGGACAGGGCCCCTACGAGCAGTACTTC. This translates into CASSQTLGQGPYEQYF.

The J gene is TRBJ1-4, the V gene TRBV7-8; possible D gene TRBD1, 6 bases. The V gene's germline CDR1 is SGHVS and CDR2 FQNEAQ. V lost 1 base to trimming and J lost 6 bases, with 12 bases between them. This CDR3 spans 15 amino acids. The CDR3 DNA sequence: TGTGCCAGCAGCTTAGGCCCAGGGGCGGATGAAAAACTGTTTTTT. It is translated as CASSLGPGADEKLFF.

CDR3 sequence reads: CASSGLSYEQYF. The CDR3 DNA sequence: TGTGCCAGCTCAGGACTGAGCTACGAGCAGTACTTC. The rearrangement uses TRBV7-9 and TRBJ2-7; perhaps TRBD2 as D (5 bases). The CDR3 covers 12 residues. Germline loops: CDR1 SEHNR, CDR2 FQNEAQ (reference sequence). The ends were cut back, 8 bases at V and 3 bases at J, with 11 bases in the middle.

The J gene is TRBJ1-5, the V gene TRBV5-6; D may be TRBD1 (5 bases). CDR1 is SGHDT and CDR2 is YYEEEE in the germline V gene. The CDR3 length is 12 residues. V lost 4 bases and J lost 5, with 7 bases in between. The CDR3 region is CASSRGDQPQHF. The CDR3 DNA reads TGTGCCAGCAGCCGGGGGGATCAGCCCCAGCATTTT.

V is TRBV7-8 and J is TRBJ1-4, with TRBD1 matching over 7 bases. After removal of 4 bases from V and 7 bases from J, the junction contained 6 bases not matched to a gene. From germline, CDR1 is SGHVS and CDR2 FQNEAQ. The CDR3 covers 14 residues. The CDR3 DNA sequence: TGTGCCAGCAGCTCCGCAGGGGGTGGTGAAAAACTGTTTTTT. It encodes CASSSAGGGEKLFF. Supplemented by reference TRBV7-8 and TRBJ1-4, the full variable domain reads GAGVSQSPRYKVAKRGQDVALRCDPISGHVSLFWYQQALGQGPEFLTYFQNEAQLDKSGLPSDRFFAERPEGSVSTLKIQRTQQEDSAVYLCASSSAGGGEKLFFGSGTQLSVL.

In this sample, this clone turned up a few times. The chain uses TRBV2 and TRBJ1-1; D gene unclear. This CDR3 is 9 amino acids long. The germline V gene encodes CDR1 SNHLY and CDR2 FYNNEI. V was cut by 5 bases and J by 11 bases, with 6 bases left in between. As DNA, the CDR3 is TGTGCCAGCAGTACACGTGCTTTCTTT. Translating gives CASSTRAFF. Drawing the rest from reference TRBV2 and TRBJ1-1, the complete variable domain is EPEVTQTPSHQVTQMGQEVILRCVPISNHLYFYWYRQILGQKVEFLVSFYNNEISEKSEIFDDQFSVERPDGSNFTLKIRSTKLEDSAMYFCASSTRAFFGQGTRLTVV.

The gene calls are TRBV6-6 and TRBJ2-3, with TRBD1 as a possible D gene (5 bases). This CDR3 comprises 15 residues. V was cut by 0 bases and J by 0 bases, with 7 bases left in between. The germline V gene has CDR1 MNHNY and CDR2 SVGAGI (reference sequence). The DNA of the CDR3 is TGTGCCAGCAGTTACTCGAAGGGGAGCACAGATACGCAGTATTTT. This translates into CASSYSKGSTDTQYF.

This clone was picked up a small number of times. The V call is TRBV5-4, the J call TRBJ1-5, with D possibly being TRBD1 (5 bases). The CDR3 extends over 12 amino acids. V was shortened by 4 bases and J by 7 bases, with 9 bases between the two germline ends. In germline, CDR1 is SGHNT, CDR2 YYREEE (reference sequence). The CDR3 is CASSTEGQPQHF. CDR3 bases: TGTGCCAGCAGCACAGAGGGGCAGCCCCAGCATTTT. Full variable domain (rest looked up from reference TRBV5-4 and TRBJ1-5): ETGVTQSPTHLIKTRGQQVTLRCSSQSGHNTVSWYQQALGQGPQFIFQYYREEENGRGNFPPRFSGLQFPNYSSELNVNALELDDSALYLCASSTEGQPQHFGDGTRLSIL.

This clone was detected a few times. The CDR3 sequence is CASSSGGRDTQYF. The CDR3 DNA sequence: TGTGCCAGCAGCTCAGGTGGGAGAGATACGCAGTATTTT. The genes are TRBV7-9 and TRBJ2-3, with a weak D call TRBD2 (5 bases). Trimming removed 4 bases from V and 5 bases from J, with 10 bases in between. Germline assignment: CDR1 SEHNR and CDR2 FQNEAQ (reference sequence). The CDR3 consists of 13 residues.

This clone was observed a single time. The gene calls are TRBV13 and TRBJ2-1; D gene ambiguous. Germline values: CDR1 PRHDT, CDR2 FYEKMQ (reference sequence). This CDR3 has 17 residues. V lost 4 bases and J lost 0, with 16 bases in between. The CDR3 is CASSSTTVGSSYNEQFF. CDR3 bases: TGTGCCAGCAGCTCCACAACCGTAGGTAGCTCCTACAATGAGCAGTTCTTC.

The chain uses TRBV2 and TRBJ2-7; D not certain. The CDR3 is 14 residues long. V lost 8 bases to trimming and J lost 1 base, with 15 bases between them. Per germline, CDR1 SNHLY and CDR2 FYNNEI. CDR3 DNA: TGTGCCAGCGGTAAGACACCGAAATCCTACGAGCAGTACTTC. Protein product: CASGKTPKSYEQYF.

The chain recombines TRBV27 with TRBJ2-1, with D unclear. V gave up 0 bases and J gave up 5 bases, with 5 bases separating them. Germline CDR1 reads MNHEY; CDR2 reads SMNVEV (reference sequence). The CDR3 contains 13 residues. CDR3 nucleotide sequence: TGTGCCAGCAGTTTATCCACAGACAATGAGCAGTTCTTC. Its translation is CASSLSTDNEQFF.

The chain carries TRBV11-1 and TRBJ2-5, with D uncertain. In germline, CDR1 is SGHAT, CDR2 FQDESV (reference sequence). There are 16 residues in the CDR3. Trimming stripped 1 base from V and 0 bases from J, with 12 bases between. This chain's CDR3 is CASSLGFGQDQETQYF. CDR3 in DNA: TGTGCCAGCAGCTTAGGGTTCGGCCAGGACCAAGAGACCCAGTACTTC.

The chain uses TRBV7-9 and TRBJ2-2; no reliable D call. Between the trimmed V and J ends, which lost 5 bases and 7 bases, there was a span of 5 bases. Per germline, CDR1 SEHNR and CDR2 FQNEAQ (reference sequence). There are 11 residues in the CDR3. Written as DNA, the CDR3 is TGTGCCAGCAGCCGGGTCGGGGAGCTGTTTTTT. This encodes CASSRVGELFF.

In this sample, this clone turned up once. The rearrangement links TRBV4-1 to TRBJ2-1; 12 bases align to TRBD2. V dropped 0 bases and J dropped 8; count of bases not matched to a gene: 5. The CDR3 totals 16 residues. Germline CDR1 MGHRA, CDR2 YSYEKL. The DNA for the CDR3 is TGCGCCAGCAGCCAAGACGGACTAGCGGGGAGTGATGAGCAGTTCTTC. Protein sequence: CASSQDGLAGSDEQFF.

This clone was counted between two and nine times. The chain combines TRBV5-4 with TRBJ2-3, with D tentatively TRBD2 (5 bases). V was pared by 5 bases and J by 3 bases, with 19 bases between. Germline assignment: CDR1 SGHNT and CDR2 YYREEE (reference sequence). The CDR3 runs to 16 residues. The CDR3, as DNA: TGTGCCAGCAGTCAGGCTCCGGGTTCGGGGACAGATACGCAGTATTTT. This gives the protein CASSQAPGSGTDTQYF.